This T cell receptor beta chain was sequenced during a study of identical twins. General study points: Out-of-frame TCR alpha sharing observed in monozygotic twins exceeded model estimates.

This clonotype was found once. What it recognizes is unknown. In TCRdb, the 5' RACE reads were re-called with MiXCR into one record per CDR3 protein. Here the sample spans hundreds of thousands of distinct CDR3 sequences, 21% being singletons. This CDR3 region has 15 residues. The V gene lost 1 base and the J gene lost 2 bases, with 10 bases spanning the gap. These same data were also listed under a study on T cells expressing NK-cell markers. Per that study: Sorted CD3+CD56-NKG2C+, CD3+CD56+NKG2C- and CD3+CD56+NKG2C+ T cells were the source of the TCR beta repertoires.

V gene TRBV12-3 or TRBV12-4 combines with J gene TRBJ2-3; D gene uncertain. This clonotype originated in a woman under 30 in good health. The sample comprised PBMCs. The CDR3 DNA sequence: TGTGCCAGCAGTTTAGGTCACGCCTCCACAGATACGCAGTATTTT. It specifies CASSLGHASTDTQYF.